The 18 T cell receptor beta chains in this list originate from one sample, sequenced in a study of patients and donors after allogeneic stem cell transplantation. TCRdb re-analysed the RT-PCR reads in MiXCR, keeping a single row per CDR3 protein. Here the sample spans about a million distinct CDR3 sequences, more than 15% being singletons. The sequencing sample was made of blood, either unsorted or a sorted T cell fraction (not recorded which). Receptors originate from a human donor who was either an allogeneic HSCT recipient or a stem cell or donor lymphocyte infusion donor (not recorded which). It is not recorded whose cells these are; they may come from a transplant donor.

CDR3 amino acids: CSAARGTGGRMNTEAFF. The CDR3 coding sequence is TGCAGTGCTGCTCGCGGGACAGGGGGAAGAATGAACACTGAAGCTTTCTTT. The genes are TRBV20-1 and TRBJ1-1; 11 nucleotides line up with TRBD1. The CDR3 extends over 17 amino acids. Germline CDR1 reads DFQATT; CDR2 reads SNEGSKA (reference sequence). The V gene end was trimmed by 5 bases and the J gene end by 0 bases; junction bases not matched to a gene: 11.

DNA of the CDR3: TGTGCCAGCAGCCCAGCCGTTCCGGGGTACAATGAGCAGTTCTTC. The encoded protein is CASSPAVPGYNEQFF. The chain employs TRBV9 and TRBJ2-1; TRBD2 is a possible D gene (5 bases). Germline loops: CDR1 SGDLS, CDR2 YYNGEE. CDR3 length: 15 residues. Trimming took 4 bases from V and 4 from J, leaving 15 bases between them.

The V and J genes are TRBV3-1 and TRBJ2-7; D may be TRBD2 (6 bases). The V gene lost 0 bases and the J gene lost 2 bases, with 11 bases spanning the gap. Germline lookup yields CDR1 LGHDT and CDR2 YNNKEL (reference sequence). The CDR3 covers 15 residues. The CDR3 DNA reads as TGTGCCAGCAGCCAAGATCCACGGACTACCTACGAGCAGTACTTC. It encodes CASSQDPRTTYEQYF.

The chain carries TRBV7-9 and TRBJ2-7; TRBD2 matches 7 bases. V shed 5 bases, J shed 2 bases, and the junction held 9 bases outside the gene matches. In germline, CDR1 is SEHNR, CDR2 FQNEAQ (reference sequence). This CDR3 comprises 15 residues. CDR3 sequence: CASSNGPGLPYEQYF. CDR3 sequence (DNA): TGTGCCAGCAGCAACGGCCCGGGACTACCCTACGAGCAGTACTTC.

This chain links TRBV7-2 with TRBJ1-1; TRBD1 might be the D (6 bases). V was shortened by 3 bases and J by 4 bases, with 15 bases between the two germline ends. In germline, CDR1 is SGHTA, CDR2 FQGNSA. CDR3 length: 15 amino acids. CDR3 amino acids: CASSLRGASSTEAFF. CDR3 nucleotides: TGTGCCAGCAGCTTGCGGGGGGCATCTAGCACTGAAGCTTTCTTT.

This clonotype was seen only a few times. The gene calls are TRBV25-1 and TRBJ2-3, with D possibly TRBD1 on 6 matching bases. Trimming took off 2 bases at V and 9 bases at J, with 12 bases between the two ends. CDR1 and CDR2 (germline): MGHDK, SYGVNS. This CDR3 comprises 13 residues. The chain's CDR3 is CASSEADSGTQYF. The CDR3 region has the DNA TGTGCCAGCAGTGAAGCGGACAGCGGCACGCAGTATTTT.

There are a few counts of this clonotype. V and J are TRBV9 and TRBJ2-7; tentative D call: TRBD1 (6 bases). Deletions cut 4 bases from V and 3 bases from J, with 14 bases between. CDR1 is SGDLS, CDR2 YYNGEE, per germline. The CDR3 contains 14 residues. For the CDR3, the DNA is TGTGCCAGCAGCTCGTCCGGGACAAACTACGAGCAGTACTTC. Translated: CASSSSGTNYEQYF.

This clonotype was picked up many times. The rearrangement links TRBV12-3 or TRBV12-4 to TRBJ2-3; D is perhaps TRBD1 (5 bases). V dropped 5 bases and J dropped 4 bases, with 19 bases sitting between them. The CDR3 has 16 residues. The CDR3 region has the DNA TGTGCCAGCAGTCCCGGCTCCTCAGGGTCGGCAGATACGCAGTATTTT. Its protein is CASSPGSSGSADTQYF.

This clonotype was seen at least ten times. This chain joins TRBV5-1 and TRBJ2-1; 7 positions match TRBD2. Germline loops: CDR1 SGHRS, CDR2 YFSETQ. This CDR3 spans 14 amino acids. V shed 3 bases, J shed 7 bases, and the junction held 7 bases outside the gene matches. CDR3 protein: CASSSGLDGNEQFF. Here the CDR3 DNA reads TGCGCCAGCAGCTCAGGACTAGATGGGAATGAGCAGTTCTTC. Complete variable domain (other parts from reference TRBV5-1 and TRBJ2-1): KAGVTQTPRYLIKTRGQQVTLSCSPISGHRSVSWYQQTPGQGLQFLFEYFSETQRNKGNFPGRFSGRQFSNSRSEMNVSTLELGDSALYLCASSSGLDGNEQFFGPGTRLTVL.

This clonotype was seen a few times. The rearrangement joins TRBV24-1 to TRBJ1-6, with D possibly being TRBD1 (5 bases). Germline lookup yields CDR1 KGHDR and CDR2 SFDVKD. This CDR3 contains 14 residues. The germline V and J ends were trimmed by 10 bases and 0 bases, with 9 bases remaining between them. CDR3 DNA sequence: TGTGCCACACAGGATGTCTCCTATAATTCACCCCTCCACTTT. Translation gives CATQDVSYNSPLHF.

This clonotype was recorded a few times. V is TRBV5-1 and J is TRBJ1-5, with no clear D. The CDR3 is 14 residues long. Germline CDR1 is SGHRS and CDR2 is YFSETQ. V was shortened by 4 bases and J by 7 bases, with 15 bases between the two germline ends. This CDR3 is CASSPLSQSQPQHF. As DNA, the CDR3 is TGCGCCAGCAGCCCACTATCCCAAAGCCAGCCCCAGCATTTT.

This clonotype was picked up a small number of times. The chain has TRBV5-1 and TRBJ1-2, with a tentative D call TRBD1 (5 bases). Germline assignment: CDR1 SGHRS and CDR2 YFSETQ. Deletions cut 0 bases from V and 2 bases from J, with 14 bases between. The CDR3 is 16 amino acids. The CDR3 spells CASSLVGRDWNYGYTF. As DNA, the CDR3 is TGCGCCAGCAGCTTGGTGGGCAGGGATTGGAACTATGGCTACACCTTC.

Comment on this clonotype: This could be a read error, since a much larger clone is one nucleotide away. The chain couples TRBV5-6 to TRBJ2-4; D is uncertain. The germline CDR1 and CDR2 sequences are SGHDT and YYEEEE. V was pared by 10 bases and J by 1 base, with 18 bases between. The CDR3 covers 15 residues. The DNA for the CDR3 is TGTGCCGGTGCAGGTGGACGTCGGGCCAAAAACATTCAGTACTTC. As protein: CAGAGGRRAKNIQYF.

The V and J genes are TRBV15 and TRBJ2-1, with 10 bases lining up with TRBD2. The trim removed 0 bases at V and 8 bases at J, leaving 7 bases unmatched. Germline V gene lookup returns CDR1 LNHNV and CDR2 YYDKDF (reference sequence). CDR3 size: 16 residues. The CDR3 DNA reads TGTGCCACCAGCAGAGATACCCTAGCGGGGGCAGATGAGCAGTTCTTC. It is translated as CATSRDTLAGADEQFF.

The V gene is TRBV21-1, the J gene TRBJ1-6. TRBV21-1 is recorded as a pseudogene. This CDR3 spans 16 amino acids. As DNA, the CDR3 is TGTGCCAGCAGCAAAGGGGTTAGCTCCTATAATTCACCCCTCCACTTT. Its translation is CASSKGVSSYNSPLHF.

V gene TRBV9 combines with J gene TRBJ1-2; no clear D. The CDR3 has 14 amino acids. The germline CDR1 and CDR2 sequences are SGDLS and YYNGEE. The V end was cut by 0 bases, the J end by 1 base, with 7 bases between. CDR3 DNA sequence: TGTGCCAGCAGCGTAGGGGCTGGTAACTATGGCTACACCTTC. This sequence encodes CASSVGAGNYGYTF.

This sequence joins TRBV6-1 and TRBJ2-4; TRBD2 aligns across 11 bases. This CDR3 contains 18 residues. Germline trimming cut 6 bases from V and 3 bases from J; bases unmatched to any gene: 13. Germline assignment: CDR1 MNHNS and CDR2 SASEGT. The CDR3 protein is CASSRSGRAVEVKNIQYF. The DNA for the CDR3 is TGTGCCAGCAGCCGTAGCGGGAGGGCCGTTGAGGTCAAAAACATTCAGTACTTC.

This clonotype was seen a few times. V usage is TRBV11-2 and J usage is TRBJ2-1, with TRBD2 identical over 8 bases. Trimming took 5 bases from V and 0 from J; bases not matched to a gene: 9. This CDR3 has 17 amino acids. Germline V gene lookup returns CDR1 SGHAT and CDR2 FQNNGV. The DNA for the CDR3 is TGTGCCAGCAGCAAGGGAAAGCGGGAGAGCTCCTACAATGAGCAGTTCTTC. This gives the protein CASSKGKRESSYNEQFF.